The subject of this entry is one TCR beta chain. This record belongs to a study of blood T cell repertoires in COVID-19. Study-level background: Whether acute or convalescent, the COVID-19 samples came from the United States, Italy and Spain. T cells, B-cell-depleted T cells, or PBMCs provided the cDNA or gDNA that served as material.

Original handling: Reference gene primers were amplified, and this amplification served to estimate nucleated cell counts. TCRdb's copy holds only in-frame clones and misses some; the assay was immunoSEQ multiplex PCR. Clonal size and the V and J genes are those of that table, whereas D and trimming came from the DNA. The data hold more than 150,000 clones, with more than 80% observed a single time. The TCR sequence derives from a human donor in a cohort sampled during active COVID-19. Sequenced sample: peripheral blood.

CDR3 in amino acids: CASSSTQTGGLYEQYF. CDR3 DNA: TGTGCCAGCAGCTCAACCCAGACAGGGGGCCTGTACGAGCAGTACTTC. The chain has TRBV11-1 and TRBJ2-7; 10 bases agree with TRBD1. Trimming removed 4 bases from V and 4 bases from J; junction bases left unmatched: 10. Germline V gene lookup returns CDR1 SGHAT and CDR2 FQDESV (reference sequence). The CDR3 consists of 16 residues.